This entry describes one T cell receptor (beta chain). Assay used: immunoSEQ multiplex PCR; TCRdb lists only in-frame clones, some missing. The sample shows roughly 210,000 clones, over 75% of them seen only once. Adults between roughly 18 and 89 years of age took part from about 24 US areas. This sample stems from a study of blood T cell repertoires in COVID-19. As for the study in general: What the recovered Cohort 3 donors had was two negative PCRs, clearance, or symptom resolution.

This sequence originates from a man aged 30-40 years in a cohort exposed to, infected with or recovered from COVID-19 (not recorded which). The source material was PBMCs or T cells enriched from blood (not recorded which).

CDR3: CASRGTVSNEQFF. As DNA, the CDR3 is TGCGCCAGCAGGGGGACAGTATCCAATGAGCAGTTCTTC. The chain uses TRBV5-1 and TRBJ2-1, with 7 bases that match TRBD1. Germline V gene lookup returns CDR1 SGHRS and CDR2 YFSETQ. The CDR3 length is 13 residues. With 5 bases clipped from V and 6 bases from J, the junction kept 5 bases outside the gene matches.